Given below is one T cell receptor (beta chain) in context. This sample was included in a study of cytomegalovirus exposure and HLA in healthy donors. Trimming took 3 bases from V and 9 from J, leaving 9 bases between them. CDR3 length: 12 residues. Germline-derived CDR1 and CDR2 are MDHEN and SYDVKM. The PCR had 60 Vbeta and 13 Jbeta primers. Assay used: immunoSEQ multiplex PCR; TCRdb lists only in-frame clones, some missing. The table has about 100,000 clones, less than 85% seen once. This receptor was taken from a woman under 30 in good health and CMV-seropositive. Source material: PBMCs. V usage is TRBV28 and J usage is TRBJ2-1; D unresolved. CDR3 DNA sequence: TGTGCCAGCAGTTTCGGTCTTCTTGAGCAGTTCTTC. This sequence encodes CASSFGLLEQFF. Together with reference TRBV28 and TRBJ2-1, the CDR3 gives the full variable domain: DVKVTQSSRYLVKRTGEKVFLECVQDMDHENMFWYRQDPGLGLRLIYFSYDVKMKEKGDIPEGYSVSREKKERFSLILESASTNQTSMYLCASSFGLLEQFFGPGTRLTVL.